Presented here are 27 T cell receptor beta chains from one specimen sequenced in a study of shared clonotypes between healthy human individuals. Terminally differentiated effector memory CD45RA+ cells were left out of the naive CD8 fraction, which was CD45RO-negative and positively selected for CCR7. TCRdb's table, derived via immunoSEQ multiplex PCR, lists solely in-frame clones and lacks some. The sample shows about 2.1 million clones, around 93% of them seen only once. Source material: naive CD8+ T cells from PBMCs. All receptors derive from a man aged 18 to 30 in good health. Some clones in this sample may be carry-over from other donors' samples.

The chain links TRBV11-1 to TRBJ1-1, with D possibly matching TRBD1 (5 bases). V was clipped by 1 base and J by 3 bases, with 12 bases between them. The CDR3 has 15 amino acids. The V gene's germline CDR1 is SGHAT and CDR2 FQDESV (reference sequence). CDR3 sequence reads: CASSLVPGLHTEAFF. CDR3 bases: TGTGCCAGCAGCTTAGTTCCAGGGCTTCACACTGAAGCTTTCTTT.

CDR3 coding DNA: TGTGCCAGCAGCCCCGACAGGGGCGACCCATCCTACGAGCAGTACTTC. It specifies CASSPDRGDPSYEQYF. V and J are TRBV28 and TRBJ2-7, with 8 bases identical to TRBD1. The junction had 11 bases not matched to a gene; V was cut back by 6 bases and J by 1 base. Per germline, CDR1 MDHEN and CDR2 SYDVKM. The length of the CDR3 is 16 residues.

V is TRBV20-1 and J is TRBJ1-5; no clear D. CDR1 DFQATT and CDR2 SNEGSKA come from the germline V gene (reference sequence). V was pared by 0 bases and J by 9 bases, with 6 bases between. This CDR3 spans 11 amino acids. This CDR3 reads CSARELRPQHF. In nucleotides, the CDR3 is TGCAGTGCTAGAGAATTGCGGCCCCAGCATTTT.

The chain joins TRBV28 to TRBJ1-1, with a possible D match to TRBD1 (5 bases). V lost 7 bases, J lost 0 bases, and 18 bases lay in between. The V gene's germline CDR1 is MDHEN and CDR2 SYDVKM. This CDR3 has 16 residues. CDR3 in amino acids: CASTLKRGRMNTEAFF. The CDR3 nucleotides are TGTGCCAGCACCCTAAAACGGGGACGGATGAACACTGAAGCTTTCTTT.

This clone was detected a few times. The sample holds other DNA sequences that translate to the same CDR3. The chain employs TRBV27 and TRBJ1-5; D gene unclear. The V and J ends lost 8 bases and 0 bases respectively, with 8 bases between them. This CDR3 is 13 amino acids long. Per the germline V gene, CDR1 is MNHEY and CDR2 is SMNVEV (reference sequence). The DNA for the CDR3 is TGTGCCAGCGGCCTTTATAGCAATCAGCCCCAGCATTTT. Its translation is CASGLYSNQPQHF.

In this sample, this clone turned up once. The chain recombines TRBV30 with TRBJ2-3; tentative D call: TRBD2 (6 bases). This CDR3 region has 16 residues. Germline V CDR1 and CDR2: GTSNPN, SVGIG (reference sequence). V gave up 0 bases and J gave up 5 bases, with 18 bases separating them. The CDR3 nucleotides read TGTGCCTGGAGTGTAAAGCGAGGGAGGCTCATAGATACGCAGTATTTT. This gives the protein CAWSVKRGRLIDTQYF.

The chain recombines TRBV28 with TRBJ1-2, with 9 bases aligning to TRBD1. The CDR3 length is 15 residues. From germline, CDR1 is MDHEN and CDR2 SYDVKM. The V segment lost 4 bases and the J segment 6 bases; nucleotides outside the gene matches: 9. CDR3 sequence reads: CASSSRTGDWHGYTF. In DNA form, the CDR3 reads TGTGCCAGCAGTTCCCGGACAGGGGATTGGCATGGCTACACCTTC.

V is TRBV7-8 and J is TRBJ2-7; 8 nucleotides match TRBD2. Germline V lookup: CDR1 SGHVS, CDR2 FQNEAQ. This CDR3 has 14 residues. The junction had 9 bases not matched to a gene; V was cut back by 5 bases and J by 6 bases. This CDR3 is CASSHKAGAVEQYF. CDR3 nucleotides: TGTGCCAGCAGCCATAAAGCGGGAGCTGTCGAGCAGTACTTC.

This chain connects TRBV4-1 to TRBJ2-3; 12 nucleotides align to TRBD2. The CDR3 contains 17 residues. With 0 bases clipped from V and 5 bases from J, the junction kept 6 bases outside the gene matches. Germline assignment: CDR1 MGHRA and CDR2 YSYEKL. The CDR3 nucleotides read TGCGCCAGCAGCCAAGATTGGACTAGCGGGACCCGAGATACGCAGTATTTT. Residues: CASSQDWTSGTRDTQYF.

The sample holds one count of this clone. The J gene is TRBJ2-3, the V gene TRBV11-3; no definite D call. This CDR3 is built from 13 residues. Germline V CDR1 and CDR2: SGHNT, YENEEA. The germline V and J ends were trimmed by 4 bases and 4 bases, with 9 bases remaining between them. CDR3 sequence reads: CASSSPTADTQYF. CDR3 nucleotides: TGTGCCAGCAGCTCCCCCACCGCAGATACGCAGTATTTT.

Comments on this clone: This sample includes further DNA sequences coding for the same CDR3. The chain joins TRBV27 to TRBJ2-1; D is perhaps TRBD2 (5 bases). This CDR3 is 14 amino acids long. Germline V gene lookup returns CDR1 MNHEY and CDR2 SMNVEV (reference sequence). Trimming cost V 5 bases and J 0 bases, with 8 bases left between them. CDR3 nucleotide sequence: TGTGCCAGCAGTACGGGGAGCTCCTACAATGAGCAGTTCTTC. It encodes CASSTGSSYNEQFF.

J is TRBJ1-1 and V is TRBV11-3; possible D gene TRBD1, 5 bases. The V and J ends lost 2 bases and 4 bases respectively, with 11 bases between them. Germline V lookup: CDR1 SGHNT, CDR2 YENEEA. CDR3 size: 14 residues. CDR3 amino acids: CASSLRGISTEAFF. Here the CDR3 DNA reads TGTGCCAGCAGCTTACGGGGGATCAGCACTGAAGCTTTCTTT.

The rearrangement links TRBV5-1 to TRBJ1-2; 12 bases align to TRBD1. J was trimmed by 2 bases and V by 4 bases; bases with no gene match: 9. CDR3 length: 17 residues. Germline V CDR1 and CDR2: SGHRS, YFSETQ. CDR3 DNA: TGCGCCAGCAGCGAAGGGGACAGGGGGCATCCCAACTATGGCTACACCTTC. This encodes CASSEGDRGHPNYGYTF.

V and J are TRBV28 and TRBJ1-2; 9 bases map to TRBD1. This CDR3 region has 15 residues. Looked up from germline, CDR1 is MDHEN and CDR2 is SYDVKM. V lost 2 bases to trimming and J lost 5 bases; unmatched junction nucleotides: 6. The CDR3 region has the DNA TGTGCCAGCAGTTTAAGCTGGGACAGGGTTTATGGCTACACCTTC. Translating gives CASSLSWDRVYGYTF.

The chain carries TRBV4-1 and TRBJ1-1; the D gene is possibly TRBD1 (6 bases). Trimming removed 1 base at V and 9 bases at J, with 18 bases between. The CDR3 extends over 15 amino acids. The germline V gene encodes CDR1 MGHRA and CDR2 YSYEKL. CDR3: CASSQGDTAGGKAFF. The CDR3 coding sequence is TGCGCCAGCAGCCAAGGGGACACGGCAGGTGGAAAAGCTTTCTTT.

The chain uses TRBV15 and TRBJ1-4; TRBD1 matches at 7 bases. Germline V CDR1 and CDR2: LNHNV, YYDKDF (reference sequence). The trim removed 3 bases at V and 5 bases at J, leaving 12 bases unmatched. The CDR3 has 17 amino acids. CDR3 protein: CATSSDLLDRLNEKLFF. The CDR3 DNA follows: TGTGCCACCAGCAGTGATCTTTTGGACAGGCTGAATGAAAAACTGTTTTTT.

As DNA, the CDR3 is TGTGCCAGCAGCGGCAACAGGGCGGGAGCTAACTATGGCTACACCTTC. The encoded protein is CASSGNRAGANYGYTF. The V gene is TRBV9, the J gene TRBJ1-2; the D gene is possibly TRBD1 (6 bases). Trimming took 3 bases from V and 0 from J, leaving 15 bases between them. Germline V gene sequence: CDR1 SGDLS, CDR2 YYNGEE. The CDR3 totals 16 residues.

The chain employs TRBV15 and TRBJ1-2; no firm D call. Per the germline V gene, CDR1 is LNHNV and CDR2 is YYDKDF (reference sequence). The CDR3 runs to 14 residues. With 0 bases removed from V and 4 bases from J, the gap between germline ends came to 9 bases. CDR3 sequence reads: CATSRDRAIYGYTF. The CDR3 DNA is TGTGCCACCAGCAGAGATCGGGCGATCTATGGCTACACCTTC.

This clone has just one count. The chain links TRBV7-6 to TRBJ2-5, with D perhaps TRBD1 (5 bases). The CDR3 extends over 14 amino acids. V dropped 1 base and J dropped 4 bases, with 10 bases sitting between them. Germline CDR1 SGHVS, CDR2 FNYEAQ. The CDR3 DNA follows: TGTGCCAGCAGCTTAGAGTGGGGCCGAGAGACCCAGTACTTC. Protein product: CASSLEWGRETQYF.

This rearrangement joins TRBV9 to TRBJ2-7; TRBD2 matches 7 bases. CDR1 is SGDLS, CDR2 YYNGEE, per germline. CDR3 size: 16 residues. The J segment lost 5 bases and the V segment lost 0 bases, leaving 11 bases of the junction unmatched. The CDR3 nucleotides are TGTGCCAGCAGCGTAGCTGGGAGGGAGGTTCTGGACGAGCAGTACTTC. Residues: CASSVAGREVLDEQYF.

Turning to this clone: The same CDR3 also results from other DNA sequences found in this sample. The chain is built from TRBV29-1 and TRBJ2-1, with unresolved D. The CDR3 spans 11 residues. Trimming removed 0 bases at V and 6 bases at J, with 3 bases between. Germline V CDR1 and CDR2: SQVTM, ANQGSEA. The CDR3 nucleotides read TGCAGCGTTGAAGATCGCAATGAGCAGTTCTTC. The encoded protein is CSVEDRNEQFF.

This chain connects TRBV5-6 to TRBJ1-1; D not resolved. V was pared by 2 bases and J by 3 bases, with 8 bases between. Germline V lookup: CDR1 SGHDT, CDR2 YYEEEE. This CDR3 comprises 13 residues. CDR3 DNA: TGTGCCAGCAGCTTTTCAAGGGACACTGAAGCTTTCTTT. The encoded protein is CASSFSRDTEAFF.

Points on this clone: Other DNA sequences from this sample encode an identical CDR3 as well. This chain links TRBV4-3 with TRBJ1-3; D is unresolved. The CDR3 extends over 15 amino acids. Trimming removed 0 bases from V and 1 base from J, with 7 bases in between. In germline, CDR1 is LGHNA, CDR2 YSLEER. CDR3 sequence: CASSQDRGSGNTIYF. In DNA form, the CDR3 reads TGCGCCAGCAGCCAAGATCGAGGGTCTGGAAACACCATATATTTT.

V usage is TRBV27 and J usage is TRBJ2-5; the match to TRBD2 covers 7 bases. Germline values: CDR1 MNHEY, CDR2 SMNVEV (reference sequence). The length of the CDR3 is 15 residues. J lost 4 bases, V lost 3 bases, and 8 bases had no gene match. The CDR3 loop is CASSFSGWLGETQYF. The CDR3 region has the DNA TGTGCCAGCAGTTTTAGCGGGTGGCTGGGAGAGACCCAGTACTTC.

In nucleotides, the CDR3 is TGTGCCAGAAGCTTGTGGCTGGGGACCAATGAGCAGTTCTTC. It is translated as CARSLWLGTNEQFF. The chain has TRBV5-3 and TRBJ2-1, with D perhaps matching TRBD1 or TRBD2 (5 bases each). TRBV5-3 is given ORF status, its function remaining uncertain. V dropped 1 base and J dropped 6 bases, with 11 bases sitting between them. The CDR3 has 14 amino acids.

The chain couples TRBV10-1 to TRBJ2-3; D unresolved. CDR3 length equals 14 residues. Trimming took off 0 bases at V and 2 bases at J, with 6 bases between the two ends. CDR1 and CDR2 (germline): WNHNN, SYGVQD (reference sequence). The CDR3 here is CASSESWVTDTQYF. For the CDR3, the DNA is TGCGCCAGCAGTGAGTCGTGGGTCACAGATACGCAGTATTTT.

The DNA of the CDR3 is TGCGCCAGCAGGAGCCGGACAGGGAGGTCGGCCGAGCAGTACTTC. Protein sequence: CASRSRTGRSAEQYF. The chain employs TRBV10-2 and TRBJ2-7, with 8 bases matching TRBD1. There are 15 residues in the CDR3. V was clipped by 6 bases and J by 6 bases; unmatched bases: 13. Germline lookup yields CDR1 WSHSY and CDR2 SAAADI.